The entry below gives a single TCR beta chain sequence along with its context. Its antigen is undetermined. The iRepertoire nested amplicon-rescue multiplex PCR amplified TCR alpha and beta CDR3s from RNA. MiXCR was run by TCRdb on the multiplex PCR reads, yielding one entry per CDR3 protein. The top ten clones hold about 18% of a sample with around 140,000 distinct CDR3 sequences, about two fifths of them seen once. Germline V gene lookup returns CDR1 MDHEN and CDR2 SYDVKM. The trim removed 8 bases at V and 7 bases at J, leaving 9 bases unmatched. This CDR3 has 13 amino acids. These data belong to a study of glioma-infiltrating T cells. Points from the study as a whole: Non-neoplastic patients had below-expected tissue-blood divergence, while all gliomas exceeded expectation.

The chain links TRBV28 to TRBJ1-1, with 8 bases identical to TRBD1. The specimen was glioma tissue, nonneoplastic brain tissue, or PBMCs (not recorded which). The receptor was derived from a human donor with low-grade glioma or glioblastoma, undergoing nonglioma brain surgery, or in good health (not recorded which). The CDR3 nucleotides read TGTGCCAGCGAGGACAGGGATAAGGGTGAAGCTTTCTTT. It specifies CASEDRDKGEAFF.